This T cell receptor beta chain was identified during a study of blood T cell repertoires in COVID-19. Source study methods: Amplification with reference gene primers provided the estimates of nucleated cell counts. TCRdb keeps only in-frame clones here, not all; method: immunoSEQ multiplex PCR. Clonal size and the V and J genes are those of that table, whereas D and trimming came from the DNA. This table has approximately 140,000 clones, around 87% appearing once. Trimming took off 2 bases at V and 10 bases at J, with 17 bases between the two ends. Germline-derived CDR1 and CDR2 are GTSNPN and SVGIG (reference sequence). This CDR3 has 14 residues.

The V gene is TRBV30, the J gene TRBJ1-4; no reliable D call. The sequence was collected from a man at least 80 years old with acute or convalescent COVID-19. The sample consisted of peripheral blood. The CDR3 protein is CAWSQRPESGKLFF. CDR3 coding DNA: TGTGCCTGGAGTCAGAGACCGGAGAGTGGAAAACTGTTTTTT.